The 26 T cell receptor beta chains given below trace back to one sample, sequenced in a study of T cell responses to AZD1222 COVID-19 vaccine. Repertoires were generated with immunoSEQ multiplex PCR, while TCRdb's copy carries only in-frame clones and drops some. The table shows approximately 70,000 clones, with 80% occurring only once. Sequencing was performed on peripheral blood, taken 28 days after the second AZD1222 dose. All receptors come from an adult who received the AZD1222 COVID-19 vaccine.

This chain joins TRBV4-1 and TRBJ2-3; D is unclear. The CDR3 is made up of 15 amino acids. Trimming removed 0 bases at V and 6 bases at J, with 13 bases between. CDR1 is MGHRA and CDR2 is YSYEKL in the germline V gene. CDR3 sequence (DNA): TGCGCCAGCAGCCAAGATTACTTCCCGGAGGATACGCAGTATTTT. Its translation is CASSQDYFPEDTQYF.

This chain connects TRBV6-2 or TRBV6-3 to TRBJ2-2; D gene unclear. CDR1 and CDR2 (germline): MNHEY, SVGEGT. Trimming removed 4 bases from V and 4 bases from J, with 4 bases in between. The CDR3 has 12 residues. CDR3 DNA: TGTGCCAGCAGTTGGGGCACCGGGGAGCTGTTTTTT. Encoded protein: CASSWGTGELFF.

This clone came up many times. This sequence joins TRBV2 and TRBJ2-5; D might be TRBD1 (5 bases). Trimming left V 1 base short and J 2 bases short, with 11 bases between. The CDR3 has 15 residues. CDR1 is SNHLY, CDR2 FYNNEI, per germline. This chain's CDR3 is CASSEVWTSQETQYF. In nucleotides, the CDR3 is TGTGCCAGCAGTGAAGTATGGACAAGTCAAGAGACCCAGTACTTC.

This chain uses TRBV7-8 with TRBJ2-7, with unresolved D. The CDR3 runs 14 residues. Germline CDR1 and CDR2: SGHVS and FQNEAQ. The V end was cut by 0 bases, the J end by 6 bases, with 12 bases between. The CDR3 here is CASSLAPRPGEQYF. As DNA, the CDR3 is TGTGCCAGCAGCTTAGCGCCCAGACCTGGCGAGCAGTACTTC. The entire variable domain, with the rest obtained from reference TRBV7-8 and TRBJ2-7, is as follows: GAGVSQSPRYKVAKRGQDVALRCDPISGHVSLFWYQQALGQGPEFLTYFQNEAQLDKSGLPSDRFFAERPEGSVSTLKIQRTQQEDSAVYLCASSLAPRPGEQYFGPGTRLTVT.

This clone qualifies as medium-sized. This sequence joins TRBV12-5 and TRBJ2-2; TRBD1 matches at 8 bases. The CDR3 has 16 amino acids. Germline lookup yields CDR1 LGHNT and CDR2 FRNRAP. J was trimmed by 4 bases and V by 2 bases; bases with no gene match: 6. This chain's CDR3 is CASGLTSGGRTGELFF. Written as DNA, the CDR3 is TGTGCTAGTGGTTTGACCTCAGGGGGCCGCACCGGGGAGCTGTTTTTT.

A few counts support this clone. CDR3 residues: CAWGGRAFSGNTIYF. As DNA, the CDR3 is TGTGCCTGGGGTGGTAGGGCGTTCTCTGGAAACACCATATATTTT. The rearrangement joins TRBV30 to TRBJ1-3; D gene unclear. The CDR3 runs to 15 residues. Germline values: CDR1 GTSNPN, CDR2 SVGIG (reference sequence). V lost 5 bases, J lost 0 bases, and 14 bases lay in between.

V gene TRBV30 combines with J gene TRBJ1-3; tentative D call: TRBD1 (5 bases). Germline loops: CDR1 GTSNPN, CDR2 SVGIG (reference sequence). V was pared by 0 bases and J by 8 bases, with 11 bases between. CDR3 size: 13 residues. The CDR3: CAWSVGQGDTIYF. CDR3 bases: TGTGCCTGGAGTGTAGGGCAGGGAGACACCATATATTTT.

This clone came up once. Here the CDR3 reads CASSLDVEQSNTEAFF. CDR3 in DNA: TGCGCCAGCAGCTTGGATGTCGAACAGAGTAACACTGAAGCTTTCTTT. J is TRBJ1-1 and V is TRBV5-1; D gene unclear. This CDR3 has 16 amino acids. V gave up 0 bases and J gave up 2 bases, with 14 bases separating them. The germline CDR1 and CDR2 sequences are SGHRS and YFSETQ.

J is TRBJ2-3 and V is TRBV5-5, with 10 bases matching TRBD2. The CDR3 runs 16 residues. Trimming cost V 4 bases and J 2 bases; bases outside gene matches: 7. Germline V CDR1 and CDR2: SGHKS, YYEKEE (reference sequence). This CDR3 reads CASSDLTSGFTDTQYF. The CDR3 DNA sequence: TGTGCCAGCAGCGACTTGACTAGCGGGTTCACAGATACGCAGTATTTT.

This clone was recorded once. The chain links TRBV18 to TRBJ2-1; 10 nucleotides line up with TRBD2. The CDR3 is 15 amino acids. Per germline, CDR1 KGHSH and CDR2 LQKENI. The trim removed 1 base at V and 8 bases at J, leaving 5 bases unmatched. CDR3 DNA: TGTGCCAGCTCACCACGAGCGGGGGGGGGTCATGAGCAGTTCTTC. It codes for CASSPRAGGGHEQFF.

Written as DNA, the CDR3 is TGTGCCAGCAGCAAAACCGGGACAGCTCTTTATGGCTACACCTTC. It yields the protein CASSKTGTALYGYTF. V and J are TRBV5-4 and TRBJ1-2; 7 nucleotides agree with TRBD1. This CDR3 has 15 residues. V trimming: 4 bases; J trimming: 5 bases; junction bases outside the gene matches: 11. CDR1 is SGHNT, CDR2 YYREEE, per germline (reference sequence). The whole variable domain, filled in from reference TRBV5-4 and TRBJ1-2, reads ETGVTQSPTHLIKTRGQQVTLRCSSQSGHNTVSWYQQALGQGPQFIFQYYREEENGRGNFPPRFSGLQFPNYSSELNVNALELDDSALYLCASSKTGTALYGYTFGSGTRLTVV.

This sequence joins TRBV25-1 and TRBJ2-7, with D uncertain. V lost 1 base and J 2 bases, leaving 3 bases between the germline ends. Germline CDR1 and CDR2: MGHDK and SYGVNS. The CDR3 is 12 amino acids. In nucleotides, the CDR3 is TGTGCCAGCAGTGAATCTACCTACGAGCAGTACTTC. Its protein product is CASSESTYEQYF.

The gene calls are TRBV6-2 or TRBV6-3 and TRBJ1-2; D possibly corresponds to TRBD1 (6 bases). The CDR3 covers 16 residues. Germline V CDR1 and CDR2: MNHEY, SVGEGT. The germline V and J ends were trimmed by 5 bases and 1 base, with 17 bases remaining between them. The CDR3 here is CASSQQTGVVNYGYTF. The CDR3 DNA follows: TGTGCCAGCAGTCAACAGACAGGAGTCGTTAACTATGGCTACACCTTC.

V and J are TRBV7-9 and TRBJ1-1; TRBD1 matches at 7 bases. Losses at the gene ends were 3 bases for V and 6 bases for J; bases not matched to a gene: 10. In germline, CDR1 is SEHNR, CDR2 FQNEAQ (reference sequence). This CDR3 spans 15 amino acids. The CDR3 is CASSLLSGTASEAFF. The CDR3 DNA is TGTGCCAGCAGCTTGCTTTCCGGGACAGCTTCTGAAGCTTTCTTT.

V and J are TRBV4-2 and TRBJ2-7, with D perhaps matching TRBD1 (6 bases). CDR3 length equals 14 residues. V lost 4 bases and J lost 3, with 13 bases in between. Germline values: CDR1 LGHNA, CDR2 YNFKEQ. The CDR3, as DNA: TGTGCCAGCAGCCTCCGGGACATCCTCTACGAGCAGTACTTC. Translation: CASSLRDILYEQYF.

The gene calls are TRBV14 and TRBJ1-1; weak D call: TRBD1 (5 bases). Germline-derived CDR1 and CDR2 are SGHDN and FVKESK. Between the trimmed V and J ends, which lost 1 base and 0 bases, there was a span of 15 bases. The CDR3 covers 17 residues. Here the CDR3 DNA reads TGTGCCAGCAGCCAAGGACATGGGTGGGGGATGAACACTGAAGCTTTCTTT. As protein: CASSQGHGWGMNTEAFF.

The CDR3 bases are TGTGCCAGCAGCCAATCGTTTTTGGCGGGGGGGCCCGGCGGGGAGCTGTTTTTT. This codes for CASSQSFLAGGPGGELFF. The chain employs TRBV3-1 (or the pseudogene TRBV3-2) and TRBJ2-2; 9 bases line up with TRBD2. CDR1 is LGHDT, CDR2 YNNKEL, per germline (reference sequence). Trimming removed 2 bases from V and 7 bases from J; junction bases left unmatched: 14. The CDR3 has 18 amino acids.

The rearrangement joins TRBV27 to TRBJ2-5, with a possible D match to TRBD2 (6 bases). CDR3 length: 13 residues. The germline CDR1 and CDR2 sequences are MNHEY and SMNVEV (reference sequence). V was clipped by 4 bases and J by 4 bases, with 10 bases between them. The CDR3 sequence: CASSSGAGETQYF. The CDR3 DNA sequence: TGTGCCAGCAGTTCCGGAGCGGGAGAGACCCAGTACTTC.

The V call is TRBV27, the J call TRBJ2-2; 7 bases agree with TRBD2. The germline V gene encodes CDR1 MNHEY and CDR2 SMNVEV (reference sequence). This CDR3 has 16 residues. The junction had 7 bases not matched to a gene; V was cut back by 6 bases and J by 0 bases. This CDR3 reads CASRTGSGANTGELFF. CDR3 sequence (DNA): TGTGCCAGCAGAACGGGGAGCGGGGCGAACACCGGGGAGCTGTTTTTT.

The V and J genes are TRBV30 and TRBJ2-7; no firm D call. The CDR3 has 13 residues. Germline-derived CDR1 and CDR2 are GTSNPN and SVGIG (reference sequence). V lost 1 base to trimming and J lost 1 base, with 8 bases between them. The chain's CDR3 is CAWSAEYSYEQYF. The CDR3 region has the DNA TGTGCCTGGAGTGCGGAATATTCCTACGAGCAGTACTTC.

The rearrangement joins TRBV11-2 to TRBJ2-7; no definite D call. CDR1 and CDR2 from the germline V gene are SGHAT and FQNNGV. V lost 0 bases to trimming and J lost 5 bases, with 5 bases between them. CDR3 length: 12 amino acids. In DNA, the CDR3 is TGTGCCAGCAGCTTAGATTTCGACGAGCAGTACTTC. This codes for CASSLDFDEQYF. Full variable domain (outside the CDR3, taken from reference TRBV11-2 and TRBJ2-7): EAGVAQSPRYKIIEKRQSVAFWCNPISGHATLYWYQQILGQGPKLLIQFQNNGVVDDSQLPKDRFSAERLKGVDSTLKIQPAKLEDSAVYLCASSLDFDEQYFGPGTRLTVT.

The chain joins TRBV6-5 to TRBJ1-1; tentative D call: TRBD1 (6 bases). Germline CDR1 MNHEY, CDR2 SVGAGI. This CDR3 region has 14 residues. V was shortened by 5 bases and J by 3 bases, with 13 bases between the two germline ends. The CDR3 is CASSPRGLDTEAFF. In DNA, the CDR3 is TGTGCCAGCAGTCCCCGGGGGCTCGACACTGAAGCTTTCTTT.

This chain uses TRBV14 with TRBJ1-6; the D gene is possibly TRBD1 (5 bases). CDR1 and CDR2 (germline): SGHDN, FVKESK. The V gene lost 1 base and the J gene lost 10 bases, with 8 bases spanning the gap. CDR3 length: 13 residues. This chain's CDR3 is CASSQVGASPLHF. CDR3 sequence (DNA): TGTGCCAGCAGCCAAGTTGGGGCATCACCCCTCCACTTT.

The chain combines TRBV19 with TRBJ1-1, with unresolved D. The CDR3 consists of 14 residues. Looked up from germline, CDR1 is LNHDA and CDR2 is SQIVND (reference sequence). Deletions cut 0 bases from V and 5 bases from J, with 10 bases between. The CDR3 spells CASSIDPSGTEAFF. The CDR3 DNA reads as TGTGCCAGTAGTATAGACCCATCGGGGACTGAAGCTTTCTTT.

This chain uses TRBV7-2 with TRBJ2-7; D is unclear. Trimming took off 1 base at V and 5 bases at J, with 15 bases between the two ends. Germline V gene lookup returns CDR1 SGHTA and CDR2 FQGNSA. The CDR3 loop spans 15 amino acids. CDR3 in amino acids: CASSLGGVLGNEQYF. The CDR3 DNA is TGTGCCAGCAGCTTAGGCGGCGTATTGGGAAACGAGCAGTACTTC.

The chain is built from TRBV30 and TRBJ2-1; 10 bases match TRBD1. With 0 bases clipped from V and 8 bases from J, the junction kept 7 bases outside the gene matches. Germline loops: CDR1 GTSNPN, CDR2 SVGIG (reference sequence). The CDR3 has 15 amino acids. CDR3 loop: CAWSVSETGGYEQFF. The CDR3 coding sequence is TGTGCCTGGAGTGTAAGCGAGACAGGGGGCTATGAGCAGTTCTTC.